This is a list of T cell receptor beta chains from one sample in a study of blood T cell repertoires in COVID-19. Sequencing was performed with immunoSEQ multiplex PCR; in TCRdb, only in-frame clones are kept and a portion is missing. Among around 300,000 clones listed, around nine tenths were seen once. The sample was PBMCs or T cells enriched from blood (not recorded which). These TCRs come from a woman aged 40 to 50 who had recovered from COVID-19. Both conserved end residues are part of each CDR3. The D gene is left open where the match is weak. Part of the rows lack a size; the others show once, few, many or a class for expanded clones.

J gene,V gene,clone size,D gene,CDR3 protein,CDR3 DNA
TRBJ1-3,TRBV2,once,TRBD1,CASSERQGASGNTIYF,TGTGCCAGCAGTGAGAGACAGGGGGCCTCTGGAAACACCATATATTTT
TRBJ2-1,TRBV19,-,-,CASSTPNVGGTGLYEQFF,TGTGCCAGTAGTACGCCGAACGTCGGGGGGACAGGCCTCTATGAGCAGTTCTTC
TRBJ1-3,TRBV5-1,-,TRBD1,CASSLDGTGLNTIYF,TGCGCCAGCAGCTTGGACGGGACAGGGCTTAACACCATATATTTT
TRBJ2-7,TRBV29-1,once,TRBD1,CSVLAPGTGSYEQYF,TGCAGCGTCCTGGCGCCCGGGACAGGGTCCTACGAGCAGTACTTC
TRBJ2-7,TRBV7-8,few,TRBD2,CASSTAGSYEQYF,TGTGCCAGCAGCACAGCGGGAAGCTACGAGCAGTACTTC
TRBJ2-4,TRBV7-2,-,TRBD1,CASSPRTGEKNIQYF,TGTGCCAGCAGCCCGCGGACAGGGGAGAAAAACATTCAGTACTTC
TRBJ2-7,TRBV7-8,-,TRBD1,CASSGHRDRGHEQYF,TGTGCCAGCAGCGGACACCGGGACAGGGGACACGAGCAGTACTTC
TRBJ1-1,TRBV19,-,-,CASSIWGGNTEAFF,TGTGCCAGTAGTATTTGGGGGGGGAACACTGAAGCTTTCTTT
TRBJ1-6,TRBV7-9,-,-,CASGSGAYNSPLHF,TGTGCCAGCGGCTCCGGGGCCTATAATTCACCCCTCCACTTT
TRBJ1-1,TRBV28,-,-,CASSLRGRGGTEAFF,TGTGCCAGCAGTCTGAGGGGGAGGGGAGGCACTGAAGCTTTCTTT
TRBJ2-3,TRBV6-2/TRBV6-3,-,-,CASSYRATGRGPSTDTQYF,TGTGCCAGCAGTTACCGGGCCACAGGGAGGGGACCTAGCACAGATACGCAGTATTTT
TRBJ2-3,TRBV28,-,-,CASTNPPGNTQYF,TGTGCCAGCACCAACCCTCCGGGAAATACGCAGTATTTT
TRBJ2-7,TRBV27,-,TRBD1,CASSISGTGAYEQYF,TGTGCCAGCAGTATCTCCGGGACAGGGGCCTACGAGCAGTACTTC
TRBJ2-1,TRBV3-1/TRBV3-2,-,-,CASSQDLAAYNEQFF,TGTGCCAGCAGCCAAGACTTAGCGGCCTACAATGAGCAGTTCTTC
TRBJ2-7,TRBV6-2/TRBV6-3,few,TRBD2,CASSWTSGSSYEQYF,TGTGCCAGCAGCTGGACTAGCGGGAGTTCCTACGAGCAGTACTTC
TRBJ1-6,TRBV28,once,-,CASSLSGVYNSPLHF,TGTGCCAGCAGTTTATCGGGAGTCTATAATTCACCCCTCCACTTT
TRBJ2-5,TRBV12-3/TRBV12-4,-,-,CASNPTTQETQYF,TGTGCCAGCAACCCGACTACCCAAGAGACCCAGTACTTC
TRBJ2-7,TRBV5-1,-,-,CASSFNRGGAYEQYF,TGCGCCAGCAGCTTCAACAGGGGAGGCGCCTACGAGCAGTACTTC
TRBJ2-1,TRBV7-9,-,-,CASSLAPENEQFF,TGTGCCAGCAGCTTAGCGCCTGAGAATGAGCAGTTCTTC
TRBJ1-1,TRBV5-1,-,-,CASATTKNTEAFF,TGCGCCAGCGCGACGACAAAGAACACTGAAGCTTTCTTT
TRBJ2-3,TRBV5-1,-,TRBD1,CASSLTGGGDTQYF,TGCGCCAGCAGCTTAACAGGGGGCGGGGATACGCAGTATTTT
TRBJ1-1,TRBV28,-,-,CASSLPRYTEAFF,TGTGCCAGCAGTTTACCCAGGTACACTGAAGCTTTCTTT
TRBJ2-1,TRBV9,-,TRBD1,CASSYTPGQGIGEQFF,TGTGCCAGCAGCTATACTCCGGGACAGGGTATTGGTGAGCAGTTCTTC
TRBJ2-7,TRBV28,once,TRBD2,CASTTGTSSYEQYF,TGTGCCAGCACCACCGGGACTAGCTCCTACGAGCAGTACTTC
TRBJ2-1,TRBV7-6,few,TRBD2,CASSLLGGRSSNEQFF,TGTGCCAGCAGCTTATTAGGCGGGAGAAGTTCCAATGAGCAGTTCTTC
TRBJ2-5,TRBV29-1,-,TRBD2,CSVRLAVQETQYF,TGCAGCGTTCGACTAGCTGTACAGGAGACCCAGTACTTC
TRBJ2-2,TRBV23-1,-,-,CASSQSVSGPRSRTGELFF,TGCGCCAGCAGTCAATCAGTTAGTGGGCCTCGATCAAGGACCGGGGAGCTGTTTTTT
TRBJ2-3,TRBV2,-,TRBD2,CATSNGGVSADTQYF,TGTGCCACCTCCAATGGGGGGGTAAGTGCAGATACGCAGTATTTT
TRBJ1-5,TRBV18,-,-,CASSPLNSRNQPQHF,TGTGCCAGCTCACCATTAAACAGTCGCAATCAGCCCCAGCATTTT